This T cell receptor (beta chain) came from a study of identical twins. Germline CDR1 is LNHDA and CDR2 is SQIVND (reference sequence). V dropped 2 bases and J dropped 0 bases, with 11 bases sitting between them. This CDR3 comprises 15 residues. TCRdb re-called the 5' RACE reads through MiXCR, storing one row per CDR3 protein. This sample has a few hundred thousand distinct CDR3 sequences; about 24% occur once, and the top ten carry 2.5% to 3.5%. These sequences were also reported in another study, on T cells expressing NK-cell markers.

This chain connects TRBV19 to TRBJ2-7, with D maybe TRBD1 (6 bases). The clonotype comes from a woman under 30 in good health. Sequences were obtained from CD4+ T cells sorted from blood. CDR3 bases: TGTGCCAGTAGTATATCGGGACACCGCTCCTACGAGCAGTACTTC. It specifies CASSISGHRSYEQYF. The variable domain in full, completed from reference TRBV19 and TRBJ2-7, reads DGGITQSPKYLFRKEGQNVTLSCEQNLNHDAMYWYRQDPGQGLRLIYYSQIVNDFQKGDIAEGYSVSREKKESFPLTVTSAQKNPTAFYLCASSISGHRSYEQYFGPGTRLTVT.